The entry below describes one T cell receptor (beta chain). Its antigen is still unknown. Clones were read by immunoSEQ multiplex PCR, and TCRdb kept only the in-frame ones, dropping some. Among hundreds of thousands of clones listed, more than 70% were seen once. This record belongs to a study of shared clonotypes between healthy human individuals. Study-wide findings and caveats: The study's rarefaction showed incomplete sorted-subset sequencing despite large depth.

Germline V gene sequence: CDR1 MGHDK, CDR2 SYGVNS. V lost 0 bases, J lost 4 bases, and 12 bases stayed unmatched. The CDR3 is 17 amino acids. Sequencing was performed on memory CD4+ T cells sorted from blood. Regarding subset: CD45RA-negative fraction. The rearrangement links TRBV25-1 to TRBJ2-7; 7 nucleotides agree with TRBD1. The TCR originated in a woman aged 30 to 39 in good health. The CDR3 DNA sequence: TGTGCCAGCAGTGAATATCGCCGGGACAGAATACGGTACGAGCAGTACTTC. The encoded protein is CASSEYRRDRIRYEQYF.